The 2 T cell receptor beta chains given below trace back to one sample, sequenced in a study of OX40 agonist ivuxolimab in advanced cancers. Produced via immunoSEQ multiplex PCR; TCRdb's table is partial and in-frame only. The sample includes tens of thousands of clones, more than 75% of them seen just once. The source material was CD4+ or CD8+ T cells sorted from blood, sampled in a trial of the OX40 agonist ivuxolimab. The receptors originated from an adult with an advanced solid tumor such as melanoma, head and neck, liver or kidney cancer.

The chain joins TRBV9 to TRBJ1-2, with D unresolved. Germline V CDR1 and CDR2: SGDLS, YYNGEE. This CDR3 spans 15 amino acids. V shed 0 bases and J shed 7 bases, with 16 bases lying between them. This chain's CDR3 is CASSVDPSSPGGYTF. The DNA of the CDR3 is TGTGCCAGCAGCGTAGATCCGAGCTCTCCTGGTGGCTACACCTTC.

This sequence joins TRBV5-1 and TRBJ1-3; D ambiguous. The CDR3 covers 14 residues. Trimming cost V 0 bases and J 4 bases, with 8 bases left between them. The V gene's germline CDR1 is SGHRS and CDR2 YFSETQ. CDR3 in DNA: TGCGCCAGCAGCTTGGGGCAGGCCGGAAACACCATATATTTT. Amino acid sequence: CASSLGQAGNTIYF.